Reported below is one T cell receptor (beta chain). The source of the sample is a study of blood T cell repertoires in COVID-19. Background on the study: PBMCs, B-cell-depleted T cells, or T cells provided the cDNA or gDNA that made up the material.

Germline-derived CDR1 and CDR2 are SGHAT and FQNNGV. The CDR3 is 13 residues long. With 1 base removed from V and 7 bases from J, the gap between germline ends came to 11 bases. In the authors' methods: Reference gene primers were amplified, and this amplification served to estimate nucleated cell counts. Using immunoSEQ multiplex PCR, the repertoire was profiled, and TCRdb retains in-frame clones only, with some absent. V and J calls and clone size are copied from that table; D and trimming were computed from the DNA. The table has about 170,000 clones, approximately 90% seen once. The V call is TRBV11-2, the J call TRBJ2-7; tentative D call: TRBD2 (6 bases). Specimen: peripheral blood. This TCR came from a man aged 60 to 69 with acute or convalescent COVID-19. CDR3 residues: CASSLAGASEQYF. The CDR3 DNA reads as TGTGCCAGCAGCTTAGCGGGAGCGAGTGAGCAGTACTTC.